The entry that follows covers one T cell receptor (beta chain) sequence. Antigen specificity is unknown. The data were taken from a study of T cells after posttransplantation cyclophosphamide. Regarding the study as a whole: Tissue-infiltrating T cells from skin or gut overlapped little with blood T cells. Later blood repertoires were often dominated by clones from the donor CD8+ memory compartment. TRB clonality was highly associated with recipient CMV seropositivity and reactivation.

Sequenced by immunoSEQ multiplex PCR; TCRdb stores in-frame clones only, minus some. Altogether over 35,000 clones were found in the sample, and no singletons occur. The CDR3 totals 13 residues. Germline V gene sequence: CDR1 MNHEY, CDR2 SVGAGI. Sequenced material: PBMCs. The genes are TRBV6-5 and TRBJ2-5, with D maybe TRBD1 (6 bases). The assigned J gene may be wrong: the sequence end matches TRBJ2-7 better. The clonotype was recovered from a man aged 50-60 years in good health, CMV-negative, and a related stem cell transplant donor. The CDR3: CASSATTGYEQYF. The CDR3 bases are TGTGCCAGCAGTGCCACGACAGGATACGAGCAGTACTTC.